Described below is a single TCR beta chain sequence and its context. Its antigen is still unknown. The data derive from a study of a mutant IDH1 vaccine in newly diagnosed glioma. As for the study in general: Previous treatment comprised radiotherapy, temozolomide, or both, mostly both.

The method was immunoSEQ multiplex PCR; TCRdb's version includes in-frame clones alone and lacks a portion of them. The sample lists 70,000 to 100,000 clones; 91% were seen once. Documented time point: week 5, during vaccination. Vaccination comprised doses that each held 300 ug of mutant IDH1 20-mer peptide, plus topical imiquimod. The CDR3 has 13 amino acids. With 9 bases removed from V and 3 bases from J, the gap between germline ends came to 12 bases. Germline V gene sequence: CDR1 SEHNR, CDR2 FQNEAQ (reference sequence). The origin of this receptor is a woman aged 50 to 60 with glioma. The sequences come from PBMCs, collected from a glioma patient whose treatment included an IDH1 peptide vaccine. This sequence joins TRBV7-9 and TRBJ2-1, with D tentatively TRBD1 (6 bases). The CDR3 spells CASGRDIYNEQFF. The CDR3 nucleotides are TGTGCCAGTGGTCGGGACATCTACAATGAGCAGTTCTTC.